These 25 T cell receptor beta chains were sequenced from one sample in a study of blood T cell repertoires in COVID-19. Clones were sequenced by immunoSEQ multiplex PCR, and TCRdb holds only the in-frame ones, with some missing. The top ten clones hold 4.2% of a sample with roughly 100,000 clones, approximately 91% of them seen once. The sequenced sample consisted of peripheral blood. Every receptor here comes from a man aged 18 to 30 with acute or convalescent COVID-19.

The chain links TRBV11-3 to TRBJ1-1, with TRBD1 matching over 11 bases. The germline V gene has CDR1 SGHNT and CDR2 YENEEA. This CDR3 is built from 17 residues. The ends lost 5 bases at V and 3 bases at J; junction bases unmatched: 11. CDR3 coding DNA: TGTGCCAGCAGCCCCCTCGCGGGACAGGGGGAAGACACTGAAGCTTTCTTT. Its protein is CASSPLAGQGEDTEAFF.

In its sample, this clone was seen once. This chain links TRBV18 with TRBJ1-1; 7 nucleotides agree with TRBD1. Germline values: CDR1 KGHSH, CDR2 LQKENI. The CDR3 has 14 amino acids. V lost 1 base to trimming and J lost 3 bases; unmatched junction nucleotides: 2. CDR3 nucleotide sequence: TGTGCCAGCTCACCACAGGGGGCATACACTGAAGCTTTCTTT. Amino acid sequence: CASSPQGAYTEAFF.

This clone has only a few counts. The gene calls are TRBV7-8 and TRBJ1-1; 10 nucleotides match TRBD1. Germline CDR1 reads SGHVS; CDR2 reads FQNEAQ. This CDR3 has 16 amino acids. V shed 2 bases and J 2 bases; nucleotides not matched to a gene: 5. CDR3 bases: TGTGCCAGCAGCTTAAGCTCGACAGGGGGCAACACTGAAGCTTTCTTT. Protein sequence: CASSLSSTGGNTEAFF.

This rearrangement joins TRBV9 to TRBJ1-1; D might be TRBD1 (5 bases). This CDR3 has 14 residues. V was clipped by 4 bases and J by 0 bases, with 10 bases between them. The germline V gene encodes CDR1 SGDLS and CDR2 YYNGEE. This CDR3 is CASSPRQMNTEAFF. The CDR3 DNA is TGTGCCAGCAGCCCCCGACAGATGAACACTGAAGCTTTCTTT.

Here the CDR3 reads CASSITGSYNEQFF. DNA of the CDR3: TGTGCCAGTAGTATTACGGGCTCCTACAATGAGCAGTTCTTC. V is TRBV19 and J is TRBJ2-1; D is undetermined. Between the trimmed V and J ends, which lost 3 bases and 0 bases, there was a span of 6 bases. The CDR3 has 14 amino acids. CDR1 is LNHDA, CDR2 SQIVND, per germline (reference sequence).

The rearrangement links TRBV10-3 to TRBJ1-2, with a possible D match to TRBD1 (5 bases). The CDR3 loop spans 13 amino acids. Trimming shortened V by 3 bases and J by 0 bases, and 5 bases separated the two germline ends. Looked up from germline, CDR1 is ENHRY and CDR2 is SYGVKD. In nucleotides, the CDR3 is TGTGCCATCAGTGACAGGGCTAACTATGGCTACACCTTC. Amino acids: CAISDRANYGYTF.

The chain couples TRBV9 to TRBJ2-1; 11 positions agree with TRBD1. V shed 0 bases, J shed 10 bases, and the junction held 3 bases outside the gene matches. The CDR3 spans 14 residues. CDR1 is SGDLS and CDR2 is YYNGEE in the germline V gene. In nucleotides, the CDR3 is TGTGCCAGCAGCGTAGGAGGGACAGGGGGGGAGCAGTTCTTC. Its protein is CASSVGGTGGEQFF.

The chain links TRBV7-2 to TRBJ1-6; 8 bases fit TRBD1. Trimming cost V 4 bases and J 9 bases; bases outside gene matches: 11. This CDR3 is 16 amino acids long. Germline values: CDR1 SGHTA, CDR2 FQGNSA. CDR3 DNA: TGTGCCAGCAGCTACCGCGGACAGGGATTTGGTTCACCCCTCCACTTT. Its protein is CASSYRGQGFGSPLHF.

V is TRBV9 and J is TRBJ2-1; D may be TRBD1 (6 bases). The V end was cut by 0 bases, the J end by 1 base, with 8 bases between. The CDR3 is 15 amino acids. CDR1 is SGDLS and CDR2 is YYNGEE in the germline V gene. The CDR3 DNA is TGTGCCAGCAGCGTAGTAGGGGGTTCCTACAATGAGCAGTTCTTC. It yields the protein CASSVVGGSYNEQFF.

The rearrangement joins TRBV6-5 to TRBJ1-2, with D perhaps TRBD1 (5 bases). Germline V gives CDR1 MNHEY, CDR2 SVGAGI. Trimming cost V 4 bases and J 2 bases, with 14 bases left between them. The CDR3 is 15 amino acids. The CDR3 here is CASSFGGPTNYGYTF. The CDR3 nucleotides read TGTGCCAGCAGTTTCGGGGGTCCCACGAACTATGGCTACACCTTC.

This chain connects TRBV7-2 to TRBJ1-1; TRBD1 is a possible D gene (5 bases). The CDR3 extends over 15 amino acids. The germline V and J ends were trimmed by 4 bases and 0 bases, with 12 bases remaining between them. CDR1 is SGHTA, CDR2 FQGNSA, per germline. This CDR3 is CASSSLTVMNTEAFF. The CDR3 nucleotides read TGTGCCAGCAGCTCCCTGACAGTTATGAACACTGAAGCTTTCTTT.

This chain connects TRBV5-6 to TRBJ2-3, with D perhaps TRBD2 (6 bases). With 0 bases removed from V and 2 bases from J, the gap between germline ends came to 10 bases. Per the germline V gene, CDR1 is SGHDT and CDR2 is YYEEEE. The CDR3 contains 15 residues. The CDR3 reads CASSLVGGDTDTQYF. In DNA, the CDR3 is TGTGCCAGCAGCTTGGTGGGAGGAGACACAGATACGCAGTATTTT.

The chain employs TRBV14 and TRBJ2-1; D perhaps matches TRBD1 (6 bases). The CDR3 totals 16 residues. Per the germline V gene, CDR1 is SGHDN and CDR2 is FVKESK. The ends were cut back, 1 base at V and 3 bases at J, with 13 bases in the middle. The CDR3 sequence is CASSQGGHVVYNEQFF. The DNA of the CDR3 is TGTGCCAGCAGCCAAGGGGGACATGTCGTCTACAATGAGCAGTTCTTC. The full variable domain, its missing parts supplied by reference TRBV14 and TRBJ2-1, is EAGVTQFPSHSVIEKGQTVTLRCDPISGHDNLYWYRRVMGKEIKFLLHFVKESKQDESGMPNNRFLAERTGGTYSTLKVQPAELEDSGVYFCASSQGGHVVYNEQFFGPGTRLTVL.

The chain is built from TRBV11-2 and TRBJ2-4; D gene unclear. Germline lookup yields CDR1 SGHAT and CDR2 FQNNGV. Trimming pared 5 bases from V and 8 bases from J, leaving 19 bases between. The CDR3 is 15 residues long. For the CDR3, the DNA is TGTGCCAGCAGCCCCGAGAGCTATTCAGGTGACATTCAGTACTTC. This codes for CASSPESYSGDIQYF.

The CDR3 spells CASNQDRSYGYTF. For the CDR3, the DNA is TGTGCCAGCAATCAGGACAGATCCTATGGCTACACCTTC. The genes are TRBV6-6 and TRBJ1-2; D is perhaps TRBD1 (6 bases). Trimming cost V 7 bases and J 4 bases, with 13 bases left between them. This CDR3 is built from 13 residues. Germline CDR1 MNHNY, CDR2 SVGAGI (reference sequence).

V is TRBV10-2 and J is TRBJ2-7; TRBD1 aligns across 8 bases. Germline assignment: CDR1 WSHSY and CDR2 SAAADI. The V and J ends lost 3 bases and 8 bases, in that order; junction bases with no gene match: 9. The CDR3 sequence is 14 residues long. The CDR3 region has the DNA TGCGCCAGCAGTGAAGGGACAGGAGCCCTCCAGCAGTACTTC. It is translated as CASSEGTGALQQYF.

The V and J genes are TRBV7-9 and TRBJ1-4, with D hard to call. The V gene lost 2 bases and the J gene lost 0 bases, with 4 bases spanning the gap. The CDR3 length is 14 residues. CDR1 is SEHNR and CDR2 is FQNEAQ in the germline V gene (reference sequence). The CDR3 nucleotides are TGTGCCAGCAGCTTAAGCGCAACTAATGAAAAACTGTTTTTT. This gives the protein CASSLSATNEKLFF.

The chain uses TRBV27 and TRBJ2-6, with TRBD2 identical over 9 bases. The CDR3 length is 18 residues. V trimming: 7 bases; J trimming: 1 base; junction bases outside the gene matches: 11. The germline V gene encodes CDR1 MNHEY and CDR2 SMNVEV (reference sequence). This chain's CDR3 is CASTQAGGPSSGANVLTF. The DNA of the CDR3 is TGTGCCAGCACCCAAGCGGGGGGTCCCTCGTCTGGGGCCAACGTCCTGACTTTC.

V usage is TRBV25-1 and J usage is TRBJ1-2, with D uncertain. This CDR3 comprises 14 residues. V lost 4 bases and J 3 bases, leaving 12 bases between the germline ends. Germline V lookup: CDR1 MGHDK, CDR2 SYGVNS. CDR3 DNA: TGTGCCAGCAGTGCGACGGGAAAGTACTATGGCTACACCTTC. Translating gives CASSATGKYYGYTF.

The CDR3 region has the DNA TGTGCCAGCTCACCAGAGATTCGAGATGGCTACACCTTC. It encodes CASSPEIRDGYTF. The chain has TRBV18 and TRBJ1-2; no firm D call. Looked up from germline, CDR1 is KGHSH and CDR2 is LQKENI. V shed 2 bases and J shed 6 bases, with 10 bases lying between them. The length of the CDR3 is 13 residues.

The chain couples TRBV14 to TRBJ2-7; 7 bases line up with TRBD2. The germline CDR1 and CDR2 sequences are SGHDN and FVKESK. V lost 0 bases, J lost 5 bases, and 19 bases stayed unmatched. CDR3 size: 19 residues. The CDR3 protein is CASSQDRVAGKGKSHEQYF. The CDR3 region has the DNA TGTGCCAGCAGCCAAGATCGAGTAGCGGGCAAAGGGAAAAGTCACGAGCAGTACTTC.

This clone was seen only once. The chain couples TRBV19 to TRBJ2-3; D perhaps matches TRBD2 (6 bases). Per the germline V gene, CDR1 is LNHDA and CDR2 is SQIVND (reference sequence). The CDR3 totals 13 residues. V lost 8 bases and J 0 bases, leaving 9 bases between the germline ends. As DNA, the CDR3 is TGTGCCAGTGGGGGGACTAGCACAGATACGCAGTATTTT. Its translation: CASGGTSTDTQYF.

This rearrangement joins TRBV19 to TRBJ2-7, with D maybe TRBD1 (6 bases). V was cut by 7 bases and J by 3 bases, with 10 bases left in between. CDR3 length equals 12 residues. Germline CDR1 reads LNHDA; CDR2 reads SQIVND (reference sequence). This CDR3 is CASMDSHYEQYF. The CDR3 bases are TGTGCCAGTATGGACAGCCACTACGAGCAGTACTTC. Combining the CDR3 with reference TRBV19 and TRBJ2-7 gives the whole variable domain DGGITQSPKYLFRKEGQNVTLSCEQNLNHDAMYWYRQDPGQGLRLIYYSQIVNDFQKGDIAEGYSVSREKKESFPLTVTSAQKNPTAFYLCASMDSHYEQYFGPGTRLTVT.

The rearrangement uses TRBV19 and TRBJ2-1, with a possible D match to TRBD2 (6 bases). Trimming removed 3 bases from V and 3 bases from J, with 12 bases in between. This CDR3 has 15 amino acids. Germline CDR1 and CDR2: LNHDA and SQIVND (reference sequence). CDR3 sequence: CASSIAGSIYNEQFF. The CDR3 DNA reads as TGTGCCAGTAGTATCGCCGGGAGTATCTACAATGAGCAGTTCTTC.

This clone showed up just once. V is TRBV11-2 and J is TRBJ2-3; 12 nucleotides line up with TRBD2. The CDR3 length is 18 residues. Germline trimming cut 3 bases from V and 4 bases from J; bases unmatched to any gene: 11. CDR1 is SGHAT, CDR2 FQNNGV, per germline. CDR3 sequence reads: CASSFGLAGGRFSDTQYF. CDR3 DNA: TGTGCCAGCAGCTTCGGTCTAGCGGGGGGGAGATTCTCAGATACGCAGTATTTT. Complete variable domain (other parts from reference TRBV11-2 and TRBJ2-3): EAGVAQSPRYKIIEKRQSVAFWCNPISGHATLYWYQQILGQGPKLLIQFQNNGVVDDSQLPKDRFSAERLKGVDSTLKIQPAKLEDSAVYLCASSFGLAGGRFSDTQYFGPGTRLTVL.